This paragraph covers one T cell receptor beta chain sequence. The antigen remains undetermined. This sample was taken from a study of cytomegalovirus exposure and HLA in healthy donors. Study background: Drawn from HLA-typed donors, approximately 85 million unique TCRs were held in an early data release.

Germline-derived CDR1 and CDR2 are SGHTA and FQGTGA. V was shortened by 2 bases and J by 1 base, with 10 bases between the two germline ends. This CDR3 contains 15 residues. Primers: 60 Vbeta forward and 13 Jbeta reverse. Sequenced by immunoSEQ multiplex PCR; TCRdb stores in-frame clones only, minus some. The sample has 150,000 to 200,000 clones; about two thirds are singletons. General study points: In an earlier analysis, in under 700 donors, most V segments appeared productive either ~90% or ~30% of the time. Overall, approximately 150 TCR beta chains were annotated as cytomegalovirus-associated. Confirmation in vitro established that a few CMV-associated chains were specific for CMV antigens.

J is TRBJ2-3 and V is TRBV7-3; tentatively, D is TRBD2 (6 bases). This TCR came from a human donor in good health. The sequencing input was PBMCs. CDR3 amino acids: CASSLLPSGTDTQYF. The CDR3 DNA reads TGTGCCAGCAGCTTATTGCCTAGCGGCACAGATACGCAGTATTTT.